The 15 T cell receptor beta chains reported below all come from one sample, sequenced in a study of cytomegalovirus exposure and HLA in healthy donors. Primers: 60 Vbeta forward and 13 Jbeta reverse. The data were produced by immunoSEQ multiplex PCR, yet TCRdb's version contains in-frame clones alone and is incomplete. The sample consists of 140,000 to 150,000 clones, approximately 80% of them appearing once. Sample: PBMCs. The receptors were gathered from a woman aged 55 to 70 in good health and CMV-seropositive.

V is TRBV30 and J is TRBJ1-4, with 7 nucleotides matching TRBD1. The germline CDR1 and CDR2 sequences are GTSNPN and SVGIG (reference sequence). The CDR3 is 12 amino acids. V lost 4 bases and J lost 8; bases outside the gene matches: 4. The CDR3 is CAWKGAGEKLFF. For the CDR3, the DNA is TGTGCCTGGAAGGGGGCTGGGGAAAAACTGTTTTTT. Using reference TRBV30 and TRBJ1-4 for the parts outside the CDR3, the full variable domain is SQTIHQWPATLVQPVGSPLSLECTVEGTSNPNLYWYRQAAGRGLQLLFYSVGIGQISSEVPQNLSASRPQDRQFILSSKKLLLSDSGFYLCAWKGAGEKLFFGSGTQLSVL.

CDR3: CASSTLAGQAYEQYF. DNA of the CDR3: TGTGCCAGCAGCACTCTAGCGGGACAAGCCTACGAGCAGTACTTC. The chain employs TRBV6-5 and TRBJ2-7, with 9 bases matching TRBD2. In germline, CDR1 is MNHEY, CDR2 SVGAGI. V was pared by 6 bases and J by 2 bases, with 8 bases of the junction left unmatched. The CDR3 contains 15 residues.

This clone turned up a few times. The CDR3 loop is CASTPLSDSSTDTQYF. The CDR3 nucleotides are TGTGCCAGCACCCCTCTCTCGGACAGCAGCACAGATACGCAGTATTTT. The chain employs TRBV28 and TRBJ2-3; tentative D call: TRBD1 (6 bases). The CDR3 contains 16 residues. Germline V CDR1 and CDR2: MDHEN, SYDVKM. Trimming shortened V by 7 bases and J by 0 bases, and 17 bases separated the two germline ends.

This chain connects TRBV15 to TRBJ2-7; 7 nucleotides align to TRBD1. V lost 0 bases to trimming and J lost 3 bases; unmatched junction nucleotides: 8. The germline V gene encodes CDR1 LNHNV and CDR2 YYDKDF (reference sequence). The CDR3 has 16 residues. The CDR3 DNA is TGTGCCACCAGCAGAGAGAGGGGGCCAGCAGGCTACGAGCAGTACTTC. Translating it yields CATSRERGPAGYEQYF.

V is TRBV27 and J is TRBJ1-1; 7 bases are shared with TRBD1. Trimming at V came to 3 bases and at J to 5 bases, leaving 6 bases not matched to a gene. From germline, CDR1 is MNHEY and CDR2 SMNVEV (reference sequence). The CDR3 sequence is 14 residues long. CDR3 region: CASSLLTGRTEAFF. The DNA for the CDR3 is TGTGCCAGCAGTTTGCTGACAGGGAGAACTGAAGCTTTCTTT.

V usage is TRBV5-5 and J usage is TRBJ2-3; 8 nucleotides match TRBD2. The CDR3 is 17 residues long. The germline gives CDR1 SGHKS, CDR2 YYEKEE (reference sequence). The junction had 14 bases not matched to a gene; V was cut back by 4 bases and J by 4 bases. DNA for the CDR3: TGTGCCAGCAGCCACGGACTAGCCCAAGGGTTGTCAGATACGCAGTATTTT. It yields the protein CASSHGLAQGLSDTQYF.

The chain links TRBV4-1 to TRBJ2-2, with 9 nucleotides matching TRBD2. V gave up 10 bases and J gave up 6 bases; unmatched junction bases: 9. The CDR3 contains 14 residues. In germline, CDR1 is MGHRA, CDR2 YSYEKL. This CDR3 reads CATAAGGMAGELFF. CDR3 nucleotide sequence: TGCGCCACGGCGGCGGGAGGGATGGCCGGGGAGCTGTTTTTT.

A single count supports this clone. This CDR3 is CAWSPRTGGIEKLFF. The CDR3 DNA reads as TGTGCCTGGAGTCCACGGACAGGAGGAATCGAAAAACTGTTTTTT. This chain uses TRBV30 with TRBJ1-4; 7 nucleotides agree with TRBD1. The germline V gene encodes CDR1 GTSNPN and CDR2 SVGIG (reference sequence). V shed 2 bases, J shed 8 bases, and the junction held 11 bases outside the gene matches. This CDR3 is built from 15 residues.

V and J are TRBV21-1 and TRBJ2-7; the table's D call, TRBD1, was not checked against the DNA. TRBV21-1 is shown as a pseudogene. This CDR3 is 17 amino acids long. CDR3: CASRPTGGLTWGYEQYF. As DNA, the CDR3 is TGTGCCAGCAGGCCAACAGGGGGCTTGACCTGGGGCTACGAGCAGTACTTC.

The chain combines TRBV4-2 with TRBJ2-3; weak D call: TRBD2 (6 bases). This CDR3 contains 15 residues. Trimming left V 0 bases short and J 2 bases short, with 9 bases between. Germline V gene sequence: CDR1 LGHNA, CDR2 YNFKEQ. As DNA, the CDR3 is TGTGCCAGCAGCCAAGATGGGCGGGACACAGATACGCAGTATTTT. This encodes CASSQDGRDTDTQYF.

This rearrangement joins TRBV19 to TRBJ1-5; 9 nucleotides agree with TRBD1. Germline V gives CDR1 LNHDA, CDR2 SQIVND (reference sequence). The ends lost 5 bases at V and 6 bases at J; junction bases unmatched: 5. CDR3 length equals 14 residues. DNA of the CDR3: TGTGCCAGTAGTGAACAGGGGGCTTTTCAGCCCCAGCATTTT. Translating it yields CASSEQGAFQPQHF.

The chain links TRBV2 to TRBJ2-7; 9 bases agree with TRBD2. The ends lost 7 bases at V and 5 bases at J; junction bases unmatched: 12. CDR1 and CDR2 from the germline V gene are SNHLY and FYNNEI. CDR3 length equals 15 residues. In nucleotides, the CDR3 is TGTGCCAGCACTTACTTGGGCGGGAGGGCCGACGAGCAGTACTTC. This encodes CASTYLGGRADEQYF.

The V and J genes are TRBV27 and TRBJ2-1; no reliable D call. The CDR3 spans 14 residues. Germline V CDR1 and CDR2: MNHEY, SMNVEV (reference sequence). Deletions cut 3 bases from V and 5 bases from J, with 11 bases between. The CDR3 DNA follows: TGTGCCAGCAGTTTCCGCGGTCGGGACAATGAGCAGTTCTTC. Translating it yields CASSFRGRDNEQFF.

The chain employs TRBV28 and TRBJ1-2; D possibly corresponds to TRBD1 (5 bases). This CDR3 is 16 amino acids long. With 6 bases removed from V and 2 bases from J, the gap between germline ends came to 19 bases. Per germline, CDR1 MDHEN and CDR2 SYDVKM. The CDR3 region is CASRGGWEGHNYGYTF. The CDR3 nucleotides read TGTGCCAGCAGGGGGGGTTGGGAGGGCCACAACTATGGCTACACCTTC.

The chain combines TRBV30 with TRBJ1-2, with TRBD1 as a possible D gene (5 bases). This CDR3 has 13 residues. Germline V lookup: CDR1 GTSNPN, CDR2 SVGIG (reference sequence). Trimming cost V 3 bases and J 5 bases, with 13 bases left between them. This CDR3 is CAWRPGEWYGYTF. The CDR3 DNA sequence: TGTGCCTGGAGACCGGGGGAATGGTATGGCTACACCTTC.